This is a list of T cell receptor beta chains from one sample in a study of T cell repertoires in cytomegalovirus infection. TCRdb reprocessed the reads with MiXCR, giving one entry per CDR3 protein. The sample carries about 530,000 distinct CDR3 sequences, about 25% recorded once. The sample taken for sequencing was PBMCs. These receptors came from a human donor in good health (CMV status not recorded). Some clones in this sample may be carry-over from other donors' samples. Both conserved end residues are part of each CDR3. The order of the fields is J gene, V gene, D gene, clone size, CDR3 DNA, CDR3 protein. A D gene is named only where the DNA matches it firmly. Size is stated for part of the rows, as once, few or many counts, or as a class when the clone is expanded.

TRBJ2-1	TRBV7-9	-	few	TGTGCCAGCAGCCACGGGGGCAGGGGGCGCCCAGCGGGATTGTATGAGCAGTTCTTC	CASSHGGRGRPAGLYEQFF
TRBJ2-5	TRBV7-6	TRBD2	many	TGTGCCAGCAGCTTTCGTAGCGGGCAAGAGACCCAGTACTTC	CASSFRSGQETQYF
TRBJ1-2	TRBV25-1	-	few	TGTGCCAGCAGTGAATCGGCGAGGGGCTGGGATGGCTACACCTTC	CASSESARGWDGYTF
TRBJ2-6	TRBV10-3	-	few	TGTGCCATCAGTGTGCCGGCAGGAGCATTCTCTGGGGCCAACGTCCTGACTTTC	CAISVPAGAFSGANVLTF
TRBJ2-1	TRBV20-1	TRBD2	-	TGCAGTGCTCGGCCGGGACTAGGGCGGAATGAGCAGTTCTTC	CSARPGLGRNEQFF
TRBJ1-3	TRBV12-3/TRBV12-4	-	many	TGTGCCAGCAGTTTCGGAGGAAACACCATATATTTT	CASSFGGNTIYF
TRBJ2-3	TRBV11-3	TRBD2	-	TGTGCCAGCAGCTCCGGACTAGCGGCTCGCACAGATACGCAGTATTTT	CASSSGLAARTDTQYF
TRBJ1-5	TRBV19	TRBD1	-	TGTGCCAGTAGCCCTTGGGGACAGGGGACCAATCAGCCCCAGCATTTT	CASSPWGQGTNQPQHF
TRBJ2-1	TRBV4-3	-	-	TGCGCCAGCAGCCGTCTCGCCCTGGTTCTCTACAATGAGCAGTTCTTC	CASSRLALVLYNEQFF
TRBJ2-1	TRBV11-1	TRBD2	-	TGTGCCAGCAGGGGGGCTAGCGGGGGCAATGAGCAGTTCTTC	CASRGASGGNEQFF
TRBJ1-1	TRBV10-3	-	few	TGTGCCATCAGTGACCCTAGGGGCAACACTGAAGCTTTCTTT	CAISDPRGNTEAFF
TRBJ2-6	TRBV7-2	TRBD1	few	TGTGCCAGCAGGACGATAACAGGGGTGGCTGGGGCCAACGTCCTGACTTTC	CASRTITGVAGANVLTF
TRBJ1-1	TRBV28	TRBD1	-	TGTGCCAGCAGTTTATTTGACAGGGGGACTGAAGCTTTCTTT	CASSLFDRGTEAFF
TRBJ2-7	TRBV4-1	TRBD2	-	TGCGCCAGCAGCCAAGATCTGATTCCGGGACTAGCGGTCTACGAGCAGTACTTC	CASSQDLIPGLAVYEQYF
TRBJ2-7	TRBV7-6	TRBD2	-	TGTGCCAGCAGCCCAGCGGGAACAAGCTACGAGCAGTACTTC	CASSPAGTSYEQYF
TRBJ2-1	TRBV5-3	-	once	TGTGCCAGCAGTTCCGGGAGTGACTCCTACAATGAGCAGTTCTTC	CASSSGSDSYNEQFF
TRBJ1-1	TRBV7-6	-	few	TGTGCCAGCAGCTTAGGATTCAAATCAGGGAGGAAGAACACTGAAGCTTTCTTT	CASSLGFKSGRKNTEAFF
TRBJ1-1	TRBV7-6	-	-	TGTGCCAGCAGTCAAGCGAGGGCAACCAGCCCTGAAGCTTTCTTT	CASSQARATSPEAFF
TRBJ2-3	TRBV27	-	-	TGTGCCAGCAGGCTTACGGGGACAGATACGCAGTATTTT	CASRLTGTDTQYF
TRBJ2-1	TRBV11-3	-	-	TGTGCCAGCAGCTCCACGGACAGCTACAATGAGCAGTTCTTC	CASSSTDSYNEQFF
TRBJ1-2	TRBV11-2	TRBD1	-	TGTGCCAGCAGCTTAGCGGCAGGGGGCAGGATCCTGGGTGGCTACACCTTC	CASSLAAGGRILGGYTF
TRBJ1-3	TRBV15	-	-	TGTGCCACCGCGAGGGGACCAGCTGCCACCTCTGGAAACACCATATATTTT	CATARGPAATSGNTIYF
TRBJ1-1	TRBV30	-	few	TGTGCCTGGAGTGTACAGGGAGTCATGAACACTGAAGCTTTCTTT	CAWSVQGVMNTEAFF
TRBJ1-2	TRBV7-9	TRBD1	few	TGTGCCAGCAGCCCCTCCCCGGGACAGGGGCTAAGTAATGGCTACACCTTC	CASSPSPGQGLSNGYTF
TRBJ2-3	TRBV24-1	-	-	TGTGCCACCGGGGAGGACAGGAGCGCGTCGGATACGCAGTATTTT	CATGEDRSASDTQYF
TRBJ2-7	TRBV28	TRBD2	few	TGTGCCAGCAACCTAGCGGGAGTGGTAGACGAGCAGTACTTC	CASNLAGVVDEQYF
TRBJ1-1	TRBV29-1	TRBD1	-	TGCAGCGTTGTATTCGGGACAGGGGGTACTGAAGCTTTCTTT	CSVVFGTGGTEAFF
TRBJ1-5	TRBV19	-	-	TGTGCCAGTAGTATGCAGGGAGGGTCCCCCCAGCATTTT	CASSMQGGSPQHF
TRBJ1-1	TRBV7-2	-	few	TGTGCCAGCAGCCCATATCAATCGAACACTGAAGCTTTCTTT	CASSPYQSNTEAFF
TRBJ1-4	TRBV11-2	-	-	TGTGCCAGCAGCTTAAGCCCAGCGGGGGAAAAACTGTTTTTT	CASSLSPAGEKLFF
TRBJ2-2	TRBV6-2/TRBV6-3	TRBD2	few	TGTGCCAGCCGCCGCGCGGGAGGTACCGGGGAGCTGTTTTTT	CASRRAGGTGELFF
TRBJ1-6	TRBV20-1	-	-	TGCAGTGCTAAAGCCGCCACGGGCAATAATTCACCCCTCCACTTT	CSAKAATGNNSPLHF
TRBJ2-5	TRBV5-5	-	-	TGTGCCAGCAGCTGGACATTTTGGCAAGAGACCCAGTACTTC	CASSWTFWQETQYF
TRBJ2-1	TRBV4-1	TRBD2	-	TGCGCCAGCAGCCAAGAACTGGGACTAGCCAATGGTGAGCAGTTCTTC	CASSQELGLANGEQFF
TRBJ2-2	TRBV7-2	TRBD2	-	TGTGCCAGCAGCCCCGGACTAGCGGGATTCCTACCCGGGGAGCTGTTTTTT	CASSPGLAGFLPGELFF
TRBJ2-7	TRBV9	TRBD2	once	TGTGCCAGCAGCCAGACTAGCGGACCTTTTTACGAGCAGTACTTC	CASSQTSGPFYEQYF
TRBJ1-4	TRBV27	TRBD1	-	TGTGCCAGCAGTTTATACCTAGACAGGGTAGAAAAACTGTTTTTT	CASSLYLDRVEKLFF
TRBJ1-1	TRBV12-3/TRBV12-4	-	few	TGTGCCAGCACCTCCGGTTTGAACATGAACACTGAAGCTTTCTTT	CASTSGLNMNTEAFF
TRBJ1-5	TRBV10-3	-	few	TGTGCCATCAGTGACATATTTCGGGGGCCCCAGCATTTT	CAISDIFRGPQHF
TRBJ2-2	TRBV6-2/TRBV6-3	-	-	TGTGCCAGCAGTTACTACTGGGGCACCGGGGAGCTGTTTTTT	CASSYYWGTGELFF
TRBJ2-7	TRBV18	TRBD2	-	TGTGCCAGCTCACCCACTGGGACTAGCGGCTACGAGCAGTACTTC	CASSPTGTSGYEQYF
TRBJ2-7	TRBV13	TRBD2	-	TGTGCCAGCAGCCACGAGACTAGCGACTCATACGAGCAGTACTTC	CASSHETSDSYEQYF
TRBJ2-3	TRBV7-8	-	-	TGTGCCAGCAGCACAAACAGGGTGAACACAGATACGCAGTATTTT	CASSTNRVNTDTQYF
TRBJ2-7	TRBV3-1	TRBD1	once	TGTGCCAGCAGCCGACAGGGATCCAACGAGCAGTACTTC	CASSRQGSNEQYF
TRBJ1-1	TRBV7-4	TRBD1	-	TGTGCCAGCAGCTCCATGGGACAGCTTGAAGCTTTCTTT	CASSSMGQLEAFF
TRBJ1-2	TRBV7-2	-	many	TGTGCCAGCAGTCCCCTCCCCCCAGGAGGCTCCTATGGCTACACCTTC	CASSPLPPGGSYGYTF
TRBJ1-2	TRBV28	TRBD1	many	TGTGCCAGCAGTTCGGGACAGGGGCTCGATGGCTACACCTTC	CASSSGQGLDGYTF
TRBJ1-1	TRBV5-6	-	-	TGTGCCAGCAGCTTTGATCTCGAGTGGGAGCGGGGGACTGAAGCTTTCTTT	CASSFDLEWERGTEAFF
TRBJ2-7	TRBV14	-	-	TGTGCCAGCAGCCAGAGAGAGGCCTACGAGCAGTACTTC	CASSQREAYEQYF
TRBJ1-2	TRBV28	-	-	TGTGCCAGCCGACAGTACGCTAACTATGGCTACACCTTC	CASRQYANYGYTF
TRBJ1-2	TRBV27	-	few	TGTGCCAGCAGTGGGGGGAATTCGTTGGGCGGCTACACCTTC	CASSGGNSLGGYTF
TRBJ1-2	TRBV7-2	-	few	TGTGCCAGCACGATGCCCTGGCGGCCGTACTACACCTTC	CASTMPWRPYYTF
TRBJ2-3	TRBV7-6	-	many	TGTGCCAGCAGCCCAGAAGCGGTCACAGATACGCAGTATTTT	CASSPEAVTDTQYF
TRBJ1-5	TRBV6-6	TRBD1	few	TGTGCCAGCAGTTACCCCGACAGGGGGGCTAGCAATCAGCCCCAGCATTTT	CASSYPDRGASNQPQHF